The rows below give T cell receptor beta chains drawn from one sample of a study of blood T cell repertoires in COVID-19. The assay was immunoSEQ multiplex PCR, and TCRdb's table has in-frame clones only and misses some. The data hold about 200,000 clones, with around 84% observed a single time. The source material was peripheral blood. The receptors were gathered from a man of 80 years or more with acute or convalescent COVID-19. Both conserved end residues are trimmed from each CDR3.

CDR3aa	v_gene	j_gene
ASSQDIVNEQF	TRBV3-1/TRBV3-2	TRBJ2-1
AWSVLQGNSPLH	TRBV30	TRBJ1-6
ASSPGTGGDYGYT	TRBV18	TRBJ1-2
ATSREGAANTEAF	TRBV15	TRBJ1-1
ASSYDRGSEQF	TRBV19	TRBJ2-1
ASSSVGGRYGYT	TRBV28	TRBJ1-2
ASSFSEGDTQY	TRBV7-2	TRBJ2-3
ASSLGRPGHRTTGELF	TRBV7-2	TRBJ2-2
ASSEGSRQGYT	TRBV2	TRBJ1-2
AWKRHQTSYEQY	TRBV30	TRBJ2-7
ASSLQPTGSGNTIY	TRBV7-3	TRBJ1-3
ASTTGVSYNEQF	TRBV28	TRBJ2-1
ASSQEGGEDNVLT	TRBV4-2	TRBJ2-6
ASSPRTSGIGNEQF	TRBV7-2	TRBJ2-1
ASRRGAVEKLF	TRBV12-3/TRBV12-4	TRBJ1-4
ATSDPSGAGRGQY	TRBV24-1	TRBJ2-3
ASRKPRTGGYEQY	TRBV28	TRBJ2-7
ASSFVQGGGYT	TRBV5-5	TRBJ1-2
ASSHTPEAF	TRBV7-9	TRBJ1-1
ASSLGGYGYT	TRBV5-6	TRBJ1-2
ASSLESGLARPQY	TRBV7-2	TRBJ2-5
ASSIGGRSTDTQY	TRBV19	TRBJ2-3
ASSLGGQGGNQPQH	TRBV7-6	TRBJ1-5
ASSIGGTGNYEQY	TRBV19	TRBJ2-7
ASSLVDQETQY	TRBV7-2	TRBJ2-5
ASSQVFKNQPQH	TRBV18	TRBJ1-5
ASSLEGLAITGELF	TRBV7-8	TRBJ2-2
ASTFQVNTGELF	TRBV19	TRBJ2-2
ASSVGPTGELF	TRBV9	TRBJ2-2
ASSPSSPGTSRLGQTQY	TRBV7-6	TRBJ2-5
ASSLAGGNTEAF	TRBV5-1	TRBJ1-1
ASSASGFTEAF	TRBV9	TRBJ1-1
SVVGTGATDTQY	TRBV29-1	TRBJ2-3
ASSLNRGWDTEAF	TRBV7-2	TRBJ1-1
ASSLGLSRVSGANVLT	TRBV13	TRBJ2-6
ASSADRVNQPQH	TRBV18	TRBJ1-5
ASSQARVGNTEAF	TRBV3-1/TRBV3-2	TRBJ1-1
ASRRKMNTEAF	TRBV28	TRBJ1-1
ASSFRTGGNTIY	TRBV6-5	TRBJ1-3
ASSSADRGHVYGYT	TRBV7-9	TRBJ1-2
ASSNFLTGRDTQY	TRBV7-2	TRBJ2-3
ASSTTGVQETQY	TRBV13	TRBJ2-5
ASSPQKLAGSGGELF	TRBV18	TRBJ2-2
ASSPGDRVRPGNTIY	TRBV18	TRBJ1-3
ASRKDRDGNQPQH	TRBV6-5	TRBJ1-5
ASSLTSTDTQY	TRBV2	TRBJ2-3
ASWDREYNEQF	TRBV25-1	TRBJ2-1
SASTGGPTGELF	TRBV20-1	TRBJ2-2
ASSLGAGQETQY	TRBV18	TRBJ2-5
ASSGNTRGEQY	TRBV10-1	TRBJ2-7
ASSLTHWREGRYEQF	TRBV7-9	TRBJ2-1
ASSLSGSPYNEQF	TRBV11-3	TRBJ2-1
ASSRGHLDQPQH	TRBV19	TRBJ1-5
ASSLAENEQF	TRBV6-6	TRBJ2-1
ASGSPGDHEQF	TRBV12-5	TRBJ2-1